This entry concerns a single T cell receptor beta chain. Its antigen remains unknown. Losses at the gene ends were 1 base for V and 4 bases for J; bases not matched to a gene: 5. The germline V gene has CDR1 GTSNPN and CDR2 SVGIG (reference sequence). The CDR3 has 14 amino acids. These data belong to a study of a mutant IDH1 vaccine in newly diagnosed glioma. The wider study: Investigators started vaccination 4-6 weeks after radiotherapy alone, or with temozolomide cycles.

Time point given: week 47, end of study. Every vaccination contained 300 ug of the mutant IDH1 20-mer peptide and was paired with topical imiquimod. Weeks 1, 3, 5, 7, 11, 15, 19 and 23 were when patients received their eight vaccinations. Repertoires were generated with immunoSEQ multiplex PCR, while TCRdb's copy carries only in-frame clones and drops some. The sample has 55,000 to 65,000 clones; approximately 75% are singletons. The sequence came from a middle-aged man with glioma. This chain uses TRBV30 with TRBJ2-5; the match to TRBD2 covers 8 bases. Sequences were derived from PBMCs, sampled from a glioma patient whose treatment included an IDH1 peptide vaccine. The CDR3 loop is CAWSAGGAGETQYF. In DNA, the CDR3 is TGTGCCTGGAGTGCCGGGGGGGCTGGAGAGACCCAGTACTTC.